Following are 31 T cell receptor beta chains from one sample sequenced in a study of T cell repertoires in ileal Crohn's disease (dated by TCRdb to between 2018 and 2021). Libraries were built with the immunoSEQ multiplex PCR assay. What TCRdb holds here is the immuneACCESS table cut down to in-frame rearrangements. Part of the clones is not present; checked against another copy, under half of the missing clones reflect an unresolved V gene, and the others are unexplained. This sample comprises some 4,600 clones, roughly 80% of them detected only once. The ten largest clonotypes hold approximately 6.9% of the sample. The sample's time point label is to be understood as: inflamed ileum from the surgical specimen. The sample was ileal tissue. These receptor sequences come from an adult with Crohn's disease.

The chain uses TRBV28 and TRBJ2-5; unclear D gene. Germline V gives CDR1 MDHEN, CDR2 SYDVKM. The ends were cut back, 5 bases at V and 2 bases at J, with 12 bases in the middle. The length of the CDR3 is 14 residues. In nucleotides, the CDR3 is TGTGCCAGCAGTCCCCCACGAACGCAAGAGACCCAGTACTTC. Its translation: CASSPPRTQETQYF.

This clone is large within its sample. The chain has TRBV9 and TRBJ2-3; 10 bases are shared with TRBD2. This CDR3 region has 16 residues. The germline gives CDR1 SGDLS, CDR2 YYNGEE. V lost 6 bases, J lost 0 bases, and 7 bases stayed unmatched. The CDR3 region is CASNRAGGHSTDTQYF. The DNA of the CDR3 is TGTGCCAGCAATAGAGCGGGGGGGCATAGCACAGATACGCAGTATTTT.

The V gene is TRBV28, the J gene TRBJ2-3; TRBD2 aligns across 7 bases. J was trimmed by 3 bases and V by 0 bases; bases with no gene match: 3. Germline values: CDR1 MDHEN, CDR2 SYDVKM. The CDR3 is 15 residues long. This chain's CDR3 is CASSLWDSGTDTQYF. The CDR3, as DNA: TGTGCCAGCAGTTTATGGGATAGCGGGACAGATACGCAGTATTTT. Complete variable domain (other parts from reference TRBV28 and TRBJ2-3): DVKVTQSSRYLVKRTGEKVFLECVQDMDHENMFWYRQDPGLGLRLIYFSYDVKMKEKGDIPEGYSVSREKKERFSLILESASTNQTSMYLCASSLWDSGTDTQYFGPGTRLTVL.

The gene calls are TRBV11-2 and TRBJ1-2; D is unresolved. This CDR3 contains 14 residues. The germline CDR1 and CDR2 sequences are SGHAT and FQNNGV. V was shortened by 3 bases and J by 7 bases, with 15 bases between the two germline ends. CDR3: CASSFPKGAGGYTF. The CDR3 DNA reads TGTGCCAGCAGCTTTCCCAAGGGTGCTGGTGGCTACACCTTC. Using reference TRBV11-2 and TRBJ1-2 for the parts outside the CDR3, the full variable domain is EAGVAQSPRYKIIEKRQSVAFWCNPISGHATLYWYQQILGQGPKLLIQFQNNGVVDDSQLPKDRFSAERLKGVDSTLKIQPAKLEDSAVYLCASSFPKGAGGYTFGSGTRLTVV.

This sequence joins TRBV27 and TRBJ1-5, with 11 positions matching TRBD1. This CDR3 region has 17 residues. The germline V gene has CDR1 MNHEY and CDR2 SMNVEV (reference sequence). Trimming removed 4 bases from V and 6 bases from J; junction bases left unmatched: 11. CDR3 amino acids: CASSSTNGQGAGQPQHF. Written as DNA, the CDR3 is TGTGCCAGCAGTTCAACCAACGGACAGGGGGCGGGTCAGCCCCAGCATTTT.

The chain employs TRBV2 and TRBJ1-1, with D possibly matching TRBD1 (5 bases). Germline CDR1 is SNHLY and CDR2 is FYNNEI. The CDR3 has 17 amino acids. The ends were cut back, 2 bases at V and 0 bases at J, with 16 bases in the middle. CDR3 DNA: TGTGCCAGCAGTGAAAGCCGGGGCCCCCCAATGAACACTGAAGCTTTCTTT. Translating gives CASSESRGPPMNTEAFF.

This clone turned up a few times. The V and J genes are TRBV6-1 and TRBJ1-4; D is possibly TRBD1 (5 bases). Trimming took 0 bases from V and 8 from J, leaving 16 bases between them. The germline V gene has CDR1 MNHNS and CDR2 SASEGT. CDR3 size: 16 residues. As DNA, the CDR3 is TGTGCCAGCAGTGAAGCGGGGGTGGGCACCAGCGAAAAACTGTTTTTT. Its translation: CASSEAGVGTSEKLFF.

The chain combines TRBV27 with TRBJ2-5; the D gene is possibly TRBD2 (6 bases). This CDR3 spans 14 amino acids. V was trimmed by 5 bases and J by 5 bases, leaving 15 bases between them. In germline, CDR1 is MNHEY, CDR2 SMNVEV (reference sequence). The chain's CDR3 is CASSRSTSRETQYF. The CDR3 nucleotides read TGTGCCAGCAGTCGCTCGACTAGTCGGGAGACCCAGTACTTC.

This sequence joins TRBV9 and TRBJ1-6; a weak D match, TRBD1 (6 bases). CDR3 length: 15 residues. Germline V gene lookup returns CDR1 SGDLS and CDR2 YYNGEE. Trimming took off 5 bases at V and 7 bases at J, with 16 bases between the two ends. The CDR3 coding sequence is TGTGCCAGCAGTCCCAGGGGAGGGGTGAATTCACCCCTCCACTTT. Its protein product is CASSPRGGVNSPLHF.

The V and J genes are TRBV2 and TRBJ1-5, with a tentative D call TRBD1 (6 bases). In germline, CDR1 is SNHLY, CDR2 FYNNEI. The V gene lost 7 bases and the J gene lost 1 base, with 8 bases spanning the gap. The CDR3 is 13 residues long. The CDR3 DNA sequence: TGTGCCAGCAAGGGGGGAAGCAATCAGCCCCAGCATTTT. This gives the protein CASKGGSNQPQHF.

The V gene is TRBV11-3, the J gene TRBJ2-3; no clear D. CDR1 SGHNT and CDR2 YENEEA come from the germline V gene. Trimming pared 0 bases from V and 2 bases from J, leaving 3 bases between. This CDR3 spans 13 amino acids. DNA of the CDR3: TGTGCCAGCAGCTTAGATCACACAGATACGCAGTATTTT. It codes for CASSLDHTDTQYF.

This clone was found once. The chain couples TRBV11-2 to TRBJ1-2, with 8 bases aligning to TRBD1. CDR3 size: 15 residues. Germline V gene data show CDR1 as SGHAT and CDR2 as FQNNGV. V was clipped by 3 bases and J by 0 bases; unmatched bases: 3. The CDR3 sequence is CASSLRQGTNYGYTF. CDR3 bases: TGTGCCAGCAGCTTGCGACAGGGGACTAACTATGGCTACACCTTC.

The V gene is TRBV28, the J gene TRBJ1-1; no reliable D call. Trimming removed 5 bases at V and 6 bases at J, with 16 bases between. The CDR3 runs 14 residues. Germline V gene lookup returns CDR1 MDHEN and CDR2 SYDVKM. In DNA form, the CDR3 reads TGTGCCAGCAGTCCCCCACCGGGCAACCCTGAAGCTTTCTTT. It encodes CASSPPPGNPEAFF.

The rearrangement uses TRBV29-1 and TRBJ1-1; 8 bases are shared with TRBD1. Germline CDR1 reads SQVTM; CDR2 reads ANQGSEA. The CDR3 runs to 14 residues. Trimming at V came to 5 bases and at J to 1 base, leaving 6 bases not matched to a gene. The CDR3, as DNA: TGCAGCGTTTCCCCGGGACAGGCGAACACTGAAGCTTTCTTT. Translation gives CSVSPGQANTEAFF.

The chain couples TRBV7-2 to TRBJ1-3; TRBD1 is a possible D gene (5 bases). Germline V gene sequence: CDR1 SGHTA, CDR2 FQGNSA. V was trimmed by 1 base and J by 10 bases, leaving 11 bases between them. The CDR3 has 13 residues. CDR3 loop: CASSLGQGATIYF. In nucleotides, the CDR3 is TGTGCCAGCAGCTTAGGTCAGGGAGCTACCATATATTTT.

This chain connects TRBV12-2 to TRBJ1-5. TRBV12-2 constitutes a pseudogene. This CDR3 comprises 15 residues. CDR3 coding DNA: TGTGCAAGTCGCTTAGATCCAGACCGAAATCAGCCCCAGCATTTT. It yields the protein CASRLDPDRNQPQHF.

This rearrangement joins TRBV19 to TRBJ1-5; D remains ambiguous. Between the trimmed V and J ends, which lost 6 bases and 2 bases, there was a span of 11 bases. Germline CDR1 reads LNHDA; CDR2 reads SQIVND (reference sequence). The CDR3 is 14 amino acids. CDR3 sequence reads: CASSLWVGNQPQHF. In nucleotides, the CDR3 is TGTGCCAGTAGCCTTTGGGTGGGCAATCAGCCCCAGCATTTT.

The V and J genes are TRBV28 and TRBJ1-2, with unresolved D. The CDR3 length is 14 residues. The V gene's germline CDR1 is MDHEN and CDR2 SYDVKM. V gave up 3 bases and J gave up 7 bases, with 15 bases separating them. CDR3 nucleotides: TGTGCCAGCAGTTTGGACCGGGGTGTGGGTGGCTACACCTTC. Its translation is CASSLDRGVGGYTF.

The chain recombines TRBV11-2 with TRBJ1-1; 12 positions match TRBD1. The trim removed 0 bases at V and 6 bases at J, leaving 5 bases unmatched. CDR3 size: 16 residues. Germline V gene sequence: CDR1 SGHAT, CDR2 FQNNGV. CDR3 region: CASSLEPGQGAAEAFF. In DNA form, the CDR3 reads TGTGCCAGCAGCTTAGAACCGGGACAGGGGGCAGCTGAAGCTTTCTTT.

This clone was seen once. The rearrangement links TRBV6-5 to TRBJ2-7; D unresolved. The CDR3 loop spans 16 amino acids. V gave up 0 bases and J gave up 0 bases, with 12 bases separating them. Germline values: CDR1 MNHEY, CDR2 SVGAGI. Here the CDR3 reads CASSYSWQSSSYEQYF. CDR3 nucleotides: TGTGCCAGCAGTTACTCGTGGCAGTCGAGCTCCTACGAGCAGTACTTC.

The CDR3 coding sequence is TGTGCCAGCAAACTGCAGGGCAGAGGTTTACTAAACATTCAGTACTTC. Protein: CASKLQGRGLLNIQYF. The rearrangement uses TRBV5-6 and TRBJ2-4, with D possibly matching TRBD1 (5 bases). Trimming pared 6 bases from V and 6 bases from J, leaving 22 bases between. The CDR3 runs 16 residues. Germline values: CDR1 SGHDT, CDR2 YYEEEE.

This rearrangement joins TRBV30 to TRBJ1-6; no firm D call. Germline V CDR1 and CDR2: GTSNPN, SVGIG (reference sequence). This CDR3 contains 15 residues. Trimming took 3 bases from V and 0 from J, leaving 9 bases between them. The DNA of the CDR3 is TGTGCCTGGAGCGATAAGAGCTCCTATAATTCACCCCTCCACTTT. Translating it yields CAWSDKSSYNSPLHF.

This sequence joins TRBV4-2 and TRBJ2-3; 13 bases are shared with TRBD2. The germline gives CDR1 LGHNA, CDR2 YNFKEQ. The CDR3 spans 18 residues. The V gene end was trimmed by 1 base and the J gene end by 5 bases; junction bases not matched to a gene: 9. This chain's CDR3 is CASSQAGPGTSGVDTQYF. CDR3 DNA sequence: TGTGCCAGCAGCCAAGCGGGCCCCGGGACTAGCGGGGTAGATACGCAGTATTTT.

This clone is large by share. In DNA form, the CDR3 reads TGTGCCAGCAGCTCCACTAGCGGGGCCACCGGGGAGCTGTTTTTT. Protein product: CASSSTSGATGELFF. The chain carries TRBV9 and TRBJ2-2; 10 bases are a match to TRBD2. J lost 4 bases, V lost 4 bases, and 4 bases had no gene match. This CDR3 contains 15 residues. Germline CDR1 is SGDLS and CDR2 is YYNGEE.

This clone was found once. V gene TRBV5-4 combines with J gene TRBJ2-7, with D perhaps matching TRBD2 (5 bases). Germline values: CDR1 SGHNT, CDR2 YYREEE (reference sequence). This CDR3 spans 13 amino acids. V was cut by 4 bases and J by 5 bases, with 13 bases left in between. The CDR3 DNA is TGTGCCAGCAGCAATCTAGCTTCCCACGAGCAGTACTTC. Translated, it gives CASSNLASHEQYF.

Here the CDR3 DNA reads TGTGCCAGCAGCCAGGGGACAGGGTTAGGCAATCAGCCCCAGCATTTT. As protein: CASSQGTGLGNQPQHF. V is TRBV14 and J is TRBJ1-5; 9 bases match TRBD1. Germline trimming cut 3 bases from V and 2 bases from J; bases unmatched to any gene: 5. The CDR3 sequence is 16 residues long. The V gene's germline CDR1 is SGHDN and CDR2 FVKESK.

The chain employs TRBV7-9 and TRBJ2-7; 9 bases map to TRBD1. Unmatched junction bases numbered 3, after V lost 0 bases and J lost 3 bases. CDR1 is SEHNR and CDR2 is FQNEAQ in the germline V gene (reference sequence). The CDR3 length is 15 residues. The CDR3 DNA follows: TGTGCCAGCAGCTTAGCGCAGACAGGGGGCTACGAGCAGTACTTC. Translation: CASSLAQTGGYEQYF. The full variable domain, its missing parts supplied by reference TRBV7-9 and TRBJ2-7, is DTGVSQNPRHKITKRGQNVTFRCDPISEHNRLYWYRQTLGQGPEFLTYFQNEAQLEKSRLLSDRFSAERPKGSFSTLEIQRTEQGDSAMYLCASSLAQTGGYEQYFGPGTRLTVT.

V gene TRBV5-1 combines with J gene TRBJ2-5; D perhaps matches TRBD2 (5 bases). The germline V gene encodes CDR1 SGHRS and CDR2 YFSETQ. The CDR3 has 14 residues. V lost 4 bases and J 1 base, leaving 11 bases between the germline ends. CDR3 nucleotide sequence: TGCGCCAGCAGCATAGGACTGGGCCAAGAGACCCAGTACTTC. This sequence encodes CASSIGLGQETQYF.

This chain uses TRBV4-2 with TRBJ1-2, with 8 bases aligning to TRBD1. This CDR3 has 16 residues. Germline V gene data show CDR1 as LGHNA and CDR2 as YNFKEQ. The J segment lost 2 bases and the V segment lost 0 bases, leaving 5 bases of the junction unmatched. The chain's CDR3 is CASSQDGSGGNYGYTF. Written as DNA, the CDR3 is TGTGCCAGCAGCCAAGATGGTTCAGGGGGCAACTATGGCTACACCTTC.

The chain has TRBV5-1 and TRBJ2-3, with D perhaps matching TRBD1 (6 bases). V dropped 4 bases and J dropped 2 bases, with 11 bases sitting between them. There are 14 residues in the CDR3. The germline CDR1 and CDR2 sequences are SGHRS and YFSETQ. As DNA, the CDR3 is TGCGCCAGCAGCCTCGGACAGAACACAGATACGCAGTATTTT. It specifies CASSLGQNTDTQYF.

This clone has just a few counts. The rearrangement links TRBV7-9 to TRBJ1-4; 9 positions agree with TRBD1. Germline CDR1 and CDR2: SEHNR and FQNEAQ (reference sequence). The trim removed 5 bases at V and 7 bases at J, leaving 8 bases unmatched. The CDR3 is 15 amino acids. The CDR3 protein is CASSMDRGRGEKLFF. The CDR3 DNA follows: TGTGCCAGCAGCATGGACAGGGGACGGGGTGAAAAACTGTTTTTT.